This paragraph covers one T cell receptor beta chain sequence. Its antigen is unidentified. The data are from a study of T cell responses to AZD1222 COVID-19 vaccine. Regarding the study as a whole: Repertoires were collected only later (after the peak T cell response had occurred). Among the donors, most were white British and more were female, and clonal diversity was possibly underestimated. The study identified only five to seven AZD1222 recipients as seropositive at baseline.

Some clones are missing from TCRdb's copy, which holds only in-frame ones; the method was immunoSEQ multiplex PCR. The sample includes 150,000 or so clones, approximately 90% of them seen just once. The V end lost 2 bases, the J end lost 7 bases, and 17 bases lay between the germline ends. Germline V CDR1 and CDR2: MNHEY, SVGAGI. The CDR3 extends over 16 amino acids. V is TRBV6-5 and J is TRBJ1-4, with D possibly TRBD1 on 5 matching bases. The sample in question was peripheral blood, obtained on day 0 of AZD1222 vaccination. This receptor was taken from an adult in good health. CDR3 region: CASSYSLAGSTEKLFF. In nucleotides, the CDR3 is TGTGCCAGCAGTTACAGTTTGGCAGGGTCTACTGAAAAACTGTTTTTT.